The 9 T cell receptor beta chains presented below share a single source sample, sequenced in a study of radiotherapy plus CTLA-4 blockade in lung cancer. Data came from immunoSEQ multiplex PCR; TCRdb stores just in-frame clones and leaves some out. The sample carries 75,000 to 100,000 clones, just over 85% recorded once. Sequencing was performed on peripheral blood, taken from a patient treated with radiotherapy plus ipilimumab. These receptor sequences come from a human donor with non-small cell lung cancer that progressed on radiotherapy plus ipilimumab.

This clone was detected once. The chain has TRBV18 and TRBJ1-1; the D is unclear. This CDR3 is built from 14 residues. The germline V and J ends were trimmed by 1 base and 1 base, with 7 bases remaining between them. Germline V gives CDR1 KGHSH, CDR2 LQKENI. CDR3 residues: CASSPQATNTEAFF. The DNA for the CDR3 is TGTGCCAGCTCACCACAGGCGACGAACACTGAAGCTTTCTTT.

This clone occurred once. CDR3 bases: TGCAGCGTTCGCCCCAAAGAGACCCAGTACTTC. Translated: CSVRPKETQYF. V and J are TRBV29-1 and TRBJ2-5, with D unclear. Germline CDR1 reads SQVTM; CDR2 reads ANQGSEA. V shed 5 bases and J shed 3 bases, with 7 bases lying between them. This CDR3 has 11 residues.

This clone was seen just once. J is TRBJ2-1 and V is TRBV7-9; 7 nucleotides agree with TRBD2. The germline V gene encodes CDR1 SEHNR and CDR2 FQNEAQ (reference sequence). V shed 2 bases, J shed 10 bases, and the junction held 2 bases outside the gene matches. The CDR3 runs to 12 residues. DNA for the CDR3: TGTGCCAGCAGCTTATCTAGCGGCGAGCAGTTCTTC. It translates to CASSLSSGEQFF. Variable domain in full (rest from reference TRBV7-9 and TRBJ2-1): DTGVSQNPRHKITKRGQNVTFRCDPISEHNRLYWYRQTLGQGPEFLTYFQNEAQLEKSRLLSDRFSAERPKGSFSTLEIQRTEQGDSAMYLCASSLSSGEQFFGPGTRLTVL.

The CDR3 DNA follows: TGTGCCAGCAGCGACATGAGGGAGACCCAGTACTTC. As protein: CASSDMRETQYF. The rearrangement links TRBV11-2 to TRBJ2-5, with D uncertain. Between the trimmed V and J ends, which lost 5 bases and 5 bases, there was a span of 9 bases. Germline V lookup: CDR1 SGHAT, CDR2 FQNNGV. The CDR3 has 12 amino acids. The complete variable domain, with remaining parts taken from reference TRBV11-2 and TRBJ2-5, reads EAGVAQSPRYKIIEKRQSVAFWCNPISGHATLYWYQQILGQGPKLLIQFQNNGVVDDSQLPKDRFSAERLKGVDSTLKIQPAKLEDSAVYLCASSDMRETQYFGPGTRLLVL.

Points on this clone: The conserved final phenylalanine or tryptophan is absent from the CDR3, which likely points to a read error. V is TRBV6-1 and J is TRBJ2-7, with TRBD2 identical over 8 bases. V shed 3 bases and J 3 bases; nucleotides not matched to a gene: 7. CDR3 length: 15 amino acids. Germline CDR1 is MNHNS and CDR2 is SASEGT. The CDR3: CASSEGVAGLYEQYL. The DNA of the CDR3 is TGTGCCAGCAGTGAGGGGGTAGCGGGGCTCTACGAGCAGTACTTG.

The chain carries TRBV5-6 and TRBJ1-1; D is possibly TRBD1 (6 bases). The CDR3 runs to 12 residues. Germline CDR1 reads SGHDT; CDR2 reads YYEEEE. V was cut by 5 bases and J by 9 bases, with 14 bases left in between. Here the CDR3 reads CASRGGGTQAFF. The CDR3 DNA is TGTGCCAGCAGGGGAGGGGGAACTCAAGCTTTCTTT.

The chain has TRBV2 and TRBJ1-5; the D gene is possibly TRBD1 (6 bases). The CDR3 extends over 13 amino acids. Germline V CDR1 and CDR2: SNHLY, FYNNEI. Trimming removed 11 bases from V and 6 bases from J, with 17 bases in between. The CDR3 loop reads CASTGGLVQPQHF. The CDR3 coding sequence is TGTGCCTCGACGGGGGGCTTGGTTCAGCCCCAGCATTTT.

CDR3 sequence (DNA): TGTGCCTCACGGAACACCGGGGAGCTGTTTTTT. It specifies CASRNTGELFF. The J gene is TRBJ2-2, the V gene TRBV6-5; D is unclear. Per germline, CDR1 MNHEY and CDR2 SVGAGI. There are 11 residues in the CDR3. V gave up 11 bases and J gave up 1 base, with 5 bases separating them.

The DNA of the CDR3 is TGTGCCAGCAGCCCTCCCGCCAATGAGCAGTTCTTC. This sequence encodes CASSPPANEQFF. J is TRBJ2-1 and V is TRBV7-2; D ambiguous. CDR1 and CDR2 from the germline V gene are SGHTA and FQGNSA. The CDR3 totals 12 residues. Trimming pared 5 bases from V and 6 bases from J, leaving 8 bases between.